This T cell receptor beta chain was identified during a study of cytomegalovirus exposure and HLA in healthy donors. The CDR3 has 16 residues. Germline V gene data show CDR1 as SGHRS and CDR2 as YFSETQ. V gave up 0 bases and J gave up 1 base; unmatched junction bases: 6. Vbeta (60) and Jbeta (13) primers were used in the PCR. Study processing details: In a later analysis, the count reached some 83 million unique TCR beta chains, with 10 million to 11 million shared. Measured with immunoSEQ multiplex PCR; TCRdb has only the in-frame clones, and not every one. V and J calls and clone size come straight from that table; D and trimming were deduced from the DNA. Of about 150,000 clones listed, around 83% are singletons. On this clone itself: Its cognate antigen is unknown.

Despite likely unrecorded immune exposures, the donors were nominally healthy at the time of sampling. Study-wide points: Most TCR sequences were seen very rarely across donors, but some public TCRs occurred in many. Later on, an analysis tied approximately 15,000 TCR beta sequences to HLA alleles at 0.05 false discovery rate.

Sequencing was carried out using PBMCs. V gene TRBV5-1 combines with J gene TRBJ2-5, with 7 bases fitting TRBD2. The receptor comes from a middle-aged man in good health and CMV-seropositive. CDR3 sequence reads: CASSLGGGNFQETQYF. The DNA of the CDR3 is TGCGCCAGCAGCTTGGGGGGAGGGAACTTCCAAGAGACCCAGTACTTC.